The sequence of this T cell receptor (beta chain) was determined in a study of diagnostic markers for celiac disease (dated by TCRdb to 2019 to 2021). Sequencing was carried out with an Illumina MiSeq. TCRdb reprocessed the sequencing reads and holds a single record per CDR3 protein sequence, with no DNA. The sample table gives 7,000 to 8,000 distinct CDR3 sequences. The ten largest clones take up over 6% of the sample. A remark on this clonotype: The specificity of this receptor is unknown.

The CDR3 covers 15 residues, taking in both the cysteine and the phenylalanine. The DNA is unrecorded. According to the germline V gene, CDR1 reads MNHEY and CDR2 reads SVGAGI. The sequencing sample was made of either unsorted cells or a sorted T cell fraction (not recorded which). The chain joins TRBV6-5 to TRBJ2-2. The clonotype originates from a human donor. This table probably holds off-target reads from a library built for another chain. The CDR3 has the sequence CASSYWSVDAGELFF.